This TCR beta chain was found in a study of cytomegalovirus exposure and HLA in healthy donors. Vbeta (60) and Jbeta (13) primers were used in the PCR. Sequenced by immunoSEQ multiplex PCR; TCRdb stores in-frame clones only, minus some. The sample comprises 250,000 or so clones, about 90% of which are singletons, and approximately 1.5% rests with the top ten. V was pared by 7 bases and J by 0 bases, with 7 bases between. The CDR3 loop spans 13 amino acids. The germline V gene has CDR1 MNHEY and CDR2 SVGAGI. This chain uses TRBV6-5 with TRBJ1-3; D not resolved. The source is a girl aged 2 to 9 in good health and CMV-seronegative. The sample consisted of PBMCs. CDR3 sequence: CASISLSGNTIYF. CDR3 DNA: TGTGCCAGCATTAGCCTCTCTGGAAACACCATATATTTT.